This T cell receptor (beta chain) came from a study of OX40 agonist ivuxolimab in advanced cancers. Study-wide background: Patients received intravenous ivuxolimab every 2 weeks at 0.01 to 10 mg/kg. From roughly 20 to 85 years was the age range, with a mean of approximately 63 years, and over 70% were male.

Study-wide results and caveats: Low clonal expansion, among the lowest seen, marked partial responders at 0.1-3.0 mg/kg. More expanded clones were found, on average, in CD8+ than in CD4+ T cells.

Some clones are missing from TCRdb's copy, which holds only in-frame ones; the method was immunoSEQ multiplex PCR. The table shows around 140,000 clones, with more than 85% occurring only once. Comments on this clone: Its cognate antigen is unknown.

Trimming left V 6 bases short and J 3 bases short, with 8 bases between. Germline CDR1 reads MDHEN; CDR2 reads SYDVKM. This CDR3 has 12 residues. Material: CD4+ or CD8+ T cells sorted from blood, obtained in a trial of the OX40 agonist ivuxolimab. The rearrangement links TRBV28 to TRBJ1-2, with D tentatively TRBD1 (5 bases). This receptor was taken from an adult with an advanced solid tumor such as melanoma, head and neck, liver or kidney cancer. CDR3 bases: TGTGCCAGCAGGGGACGCGACTATGGCTACACCTTC. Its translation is CASRGRDYGYTF.